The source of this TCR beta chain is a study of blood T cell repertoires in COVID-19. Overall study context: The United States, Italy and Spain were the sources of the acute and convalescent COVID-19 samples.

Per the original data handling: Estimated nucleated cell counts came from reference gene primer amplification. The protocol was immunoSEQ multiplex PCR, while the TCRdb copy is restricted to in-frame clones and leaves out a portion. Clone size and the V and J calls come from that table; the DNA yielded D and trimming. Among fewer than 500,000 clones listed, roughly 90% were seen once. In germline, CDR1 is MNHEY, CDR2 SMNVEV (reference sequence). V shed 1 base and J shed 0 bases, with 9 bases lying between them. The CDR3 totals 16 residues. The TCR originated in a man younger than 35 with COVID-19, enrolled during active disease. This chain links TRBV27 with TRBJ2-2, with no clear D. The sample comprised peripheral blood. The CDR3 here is CASSLYDSSNTGELFF. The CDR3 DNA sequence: TGTGCCAGCAGTTTATACGACTCTTCGAACACCGGGGAGCTGTTTTTT.